These 28 T cell receptor beta chains were sequenced from one sample in a study of post-analysis software for immune sequencing data. Study outcomes and limitations: Roughly five TRBV segments occurring more often in patients than controls included TRBV5-6, TRBV5-1 and TRBV20-1.

cDNA libraries of TCR beta carried unique molecular identifiers. TCRdb independently ran MiXCR on the PCR reads; one entry per CDR3 protein. The repertoire holds roughly 650,000 distinct CDR3 sequences, with approximately 59% as singletons. Their specific antigens are unknown. The sequencing input was blood. These TCRs come from a girl aged 2-15 years with multiple sclerosis.

The rearrangement links TRBV20-1 to TRBJ2-1, with 9 bases matching TRBD1. This CDR3 contains 14 residues. V was clipped by 2 bases and J by 7 bases; unmatched bases: 6. Germline V gives CDR1 DFQATT, CDR2 SNEGSKA (reference sequence). CDR3 sequence reads: CSARPGQGRNEQFF. The CDR3 nucleotides read TGCAGTGCTAGACCGGGACAGGGTCGGAATGAGCAGTTCTTC.

This clonotype was seen a handful of times. The chain has TRBV25-1 and TRBJ2-7, with D tentatively TRBD1 or TRBD2 (5 bases each). CDR1 is MGHDK, CDR2 SYGVNS, per germline. The CDR3 has 11 residues. V lost 6 bases and J 6 bases, leaving 9 bases between the germline ends. The CDR3 region has the DNA TGTGCCAGCAGCTGGGGGTCCGAGCAGTACTTC. The encoded protein is CASSWGSEQYF.

J is TRBJ1-2 and V is TRBV7-9, with 10 bases matching TRBD1. Germline loops: CDR1 SEHNR, CDR2 FQNEAQ (reference sequence). CDR3 length: 17 residues. V lost 3 bases, J lost 2 bases, and 9 bases stayed unmatched. The CDR3 coding sequence is TGTGCCAGCAGCTTCCGGGACAGGGGTTCTGAGAACTATGGCTACACCTTC. The encoded protein is CASSFRDRGSENYGYTF.

The sample holds many counts of this clonotype. The chain has TRBV25-1 and TRBJ1-4, with no clear D. The CDR3 has 14 residues. In germline, CDR1 is MGHDK, CDR2 SYGVNS. V was cut by 2 bases and J by 7 bases, with 11 bases left in between. CDR3 amino acids: CASSEAGSGEKLFF. CDR3 DNA sequence: TGTGCCAGCAGTGAAGCAGGAAGCGGTGAAAAACTGTTTTTT.

The chain links TRBV4-3 to TRBJ2-1; TRBD2 aligns across 7 bases. The ends lost 0 bases at V and 2 bases at J; junction bases unmatched: 7. The V gene's germline CDR1 is LGHNA and CDR2 YSLEER. This CDR3 has 17 residues. CDR3: CASSQDPSGPPYNEQFF. DNA for the CDR3: TGCGCCAGCAGCCAAGATCCTAGCGGACCCCCCTACAATGAGCAGTTCTTC.

With respect to this clonotype: The junction departs from germline at one end; a sequencing error may be responsible. The chain is built from TRBV29-1 and TRBJ1-5, with D perhaps TRBD1 (5 bases). Looked up from germline, CDR1 is SQVTM and CDR2 is ANQGSEA. The CDR3 totals 13 residues. In nucleotides, the CDR3 is TGCAACGTTGCCGGGACCCTCCTGGAGCCCCAGCATTTT. Its translation: CNVAGTLLEPQHF. The full variable domain, completed using reference TRBV29-1 and TRBJ1-5, is SAVISQKPSRDICQRGTSLTIQCQVDSQVTMMFWYRQQPGQSLTLIATANQGSEATYESGFVIDKFPISRPNLTFSTLTVSNMSPEDSSIYLCNVAGTLLEPQHFGDGTRLSIL.

The rearrangement joins TRBV3-1 to TRBJ1-5, with 7 bases lining up with TRBD1. V lost 8 bases and J lost 7; bases outside the gene matches: 8. The germline CDR1 and CDR2 sequences are LGHDT and YNNKEL (reference sequence). The CDR3 length is 13 residues. This CDR3 reads CASAEGAGQPQHF. The CDR3 bases are TGTGCCAGCGCGGAGGGGGCTGGACAGCCCCAGCATTTT.

The chain uses TRBV20-1 and TRBJ2-7; 11 bases line up with TRBD2. The V gene's germline CDR1 is DFQATT and CDR2 SNEGSKA (reference sequence). After removal of 1 base from V and 3 bases from J, the junction contained 2 bases not matched to a gene. The CDR3 length is 14 residues. CDR3 bases: TGCAGTGCTAGAGCCCTAGCGGGAGGCTACGAGCAGTACTTC. It is translated as CSARALAGGYEQYF.

The chain links TRBV29-1 to TRBJ2-1; 8 positions match TRBD1. Per germline, CDR1 SQVTM and CDR2 ANQGSEA. This CDR3 comprises 14 residues. V was clipped by 6 bases and J by 0 bases; unmatched bases: 4. The chain's CDR3 is CSVSGQGSYNEQFF. CDR3 nucleotides: TGCAGCGTCTCCGGACAGGGCTCCTACAATGAGCAGTTCTTC.

Remarks on this clonotype: As the CDR3 is not closed by the conserved phenylalanine or tryptophan, this likely results from a read error. The V and J genes are TRBV12-3 or TRBV12-4 and TRBJ2-5, with D perhaps TRBD2 (5 bases). There are 14 residues in the CDR3. Trimming pared 2 bases from V and 4 bases from J, leaving 11 bases between. The CDR3, as DNA: TGTGCCAGCAGTTTAAGGTCGGGGTCAGAGACCCAGTACTCC. It codes for CASSLRSGSETQYS.

The chain is built from TRBV6-5 and TRBJ1-2; weak D call: TRBD1 (5 bases). Trimming took 5 bases from V and 0 from J, leaving 16 bases between them. Germline values: CDR1 MNHEY, CDR2 SVGAGI. There are 16 residues in the CDR3. The DNA for the CDR3 is TGTGCCAGCAGTATTACAGGCTCCGAAGCTAACTATGGCTACACCTTC. Encoded protein: CASSITGSEANYGYTF.

Turning to this clonotype: One end of the junction is discordant with germline, which a read error may explain. The chain employs TRBV5-1 and TRBJ2-7; D may be TRBD2 (6 bases). The germline V gene encodes CDR1 SGHRS and CDR2 YFSETQ. This CDR3 region has 15 residues. CDR3 DNA sequence: TGCACCAGCAGCTTGGCGTCGGGAGATCCCAATGAGCAGTACTTC. This sequence encodes CTSSLASGDPNEQYF.

V usage is TRBV4-2 and J usage is TRBJ2-4; tentative D call: TRBD2 (6 bases). The CDR3 spans 18 residues. V lost 2 bases and J lost 0, with 17 bases in between. Germline CDR1 and CDR2: LGHNA and YNFKEQ. The CDR3 DNA sequence: TGTGCCAGCAGCCAATTCTCCCGCGGGGCTGGAGCCAAAAACATTCAGTACTTC. Its translation: CASSQFSRGAGAKNIQYF.

In its sample, this clonotype was seen a few times. The chain recombines TRBV7-2 with TRBJ2-1; 8 bases map to TRBD2. Germline CDR1 and CDR2: SGHTA and FQGNSA. This CDR3 region has 14 residues. The ends lost 7 bases at V and 6 bases at J; junction bases unmatched: 8. The CDR3 here is CASTLNLAGNEQFF. CDR3 sequence (DNA): TGTGCCAGCACCCTCAACCTAGCGGGCAATGAGCAGTTCTTC.

This sequence joins TRBV9 and TRBJ1-5; D is uncertain. CDR3 size: 13 residues. Trimming took off 1 base at V and 4 bases at J, with 6 bases between the two ends. The germline gives CDR1 SGDLS, CDR2 YYNGEE. The CDR3 sequence is CASSVSGNQPQHF. For the CDR3, the DNA is TGTGCCAGCAGCGTATCTGGGAATCAGCCCCAGCATTTT.

This clonotype was seen a few times. This sequence joins TRBV5-5 and TRBJ2-3; D may be TRBD1 (6 bases). Trimming took off 6 bases at V and 6 bases at J, with 11 bases between the two ends. The CDR3 runs 12 residues. Per germline, CDR1 SGHKS and CDR2 YYEKEE (reference sequence). This chain's CDR3 is CASTGVGDTQYF. The CDR3 bases are TGTGCCAGCACAGGGGTTGGGGATACGCAGTATTTT.

The chain carries TRBV20-1 and TRBJ1-1; D unclear. V lost 5 bases to trimming and J lost 1 base, with 14 bases between them. This CDR3 has 14 amino acids. CDR1 and CDR2 from the germline V gene are DFQATT and SNEGSKA (reference sequence). The CDR3 DNA sequence: TGCAGTGCTTTGCCCGGGCAGAGGAACACTGAAGCTTTCTTT. This gives the protein CSALPGQRNTEAFF.

The V gene is TRBV9, the J gene TRBJ2-3, with D unclear. CDR1 SGDLS and CDR2 YYNGEE come from the germline V gene. The CDR3 has 13 residues. V lost 0 bases to trimming and J lost 4 bases, with 6 bases between them. CDR3 residues: CASSVATADTQYF. The CDR3 bases are TGTGCCAGCAGCGTAGCAACAGCAGATACGCAGTATTTT. The full variable domain, in which reference TRBV9 and TRBJ2-3 provide the parts outside the CDR3, is DSGVTQTPKHLITATGQRVTLRCSPRSGDLSVYWYQQSLDQGLQFLIQYYNGEERAKGNILERFSAQQFPDLHSELNLSSLELGDSALYFCASSVATADTQYFGPGTRLTVL.

This chain joins TRBV7-2 and TRBJ1-1; weak D call: TRBD1 (6 bases). Germline-derived CDR1 and CDR2 are SGHTA and FQGNSA. The length of the CDR3 is 15 residues. Trimming cost V 3 bases and J 3 bases, with 14 bases left between them. CDR3 DNA: TGTGCCAGCAGCTTCCAGGGGCGGGCGGACACTGAAGCTTTCTTT. It specifies CASSFQGRADTEAFF.

Only a few counts were recorded for this clonotype. The chain joins TRBV2 to TRBJ2-3, with unresolved D. The CDR3 is made up of 12 amino acids. V lost 1 base, J lost 6 bases, and 5 bases lay in between. From germline, CDR1 is SNHLY and CDR2 FYNNEI. CDR3 nucleotide sequence: TGTGCCAGCAGTGAAGGTTGGGATACGCAGTATTTT. It yields the protein CASSEGWDTQYF.

The genes are TRBV12-3 or TRBV12-4 and TRBJ1-1; 8 bases align to TRBD1. The CDR3 contains 15 residues. J was trimmed by 5 bases and V by 5 bases; bases with no gene match: 10. In DNA form, the CDR3 reads TGTGCCAGCAGTGTCAGACAGGGGTCGCTGACTGAAGCTTTCTTT. Amino acids: CASSVRQGSLTEAFF.

The sample holds a few counts of this clonotype. This chain joins TRBV12-3 or TRBV12-4 and TRBJ1-2, with unresolved D. The V end lost 6 bases, the J end lost 0 bases, and 11 bases lay between the germline ends. This CDR3 is built from 14 residues. The CDR3 coding sequence is TGTGCCAGCAGCCGTTCAGATGCTAACTATGGCTACACCTTC. It yields the protein CASSRSDANYGYTF.

This clonotype was seen a handful of times. The chain carries TRBV20-1 and TRBJ2-1; possible D gene TRBD1, 6 bases. Deletions cut 4 bases from V and 10 bases from J, with 23 bases between. From germline, CDR1 is DFQATT and CDR2 SNEGSKA (reference sequence). This CDR3 has 15 amino acids. The CDR3 DNA sequence: TGCAGTGCTATAACCGGGGCCCTCCAGGGGTACGAGCAGTTCTTC. Encoded protein: CSAITGALQGYEQFF.

V gene TRBV5-6 combines with J gene TRBJ1-1; D may be TRBD1 (5 bases). The CDR3 has 15 amino acids. In germline, CDR1 is SGHDT, CDR2 YYEEEE. Trimming left V 2 bases short and J 3 bases short, with 14 bases between. CDR3 in amino acids: CASSFGGVGDTEAFF. CDR3 DNA sequence: TGTGCCAGCAGCTTTGGAGGGGTGGGCGACACTGAAGCTTTCTTT. Complete variable domain (other parts from reference TRBV5-6 and TRBJ1-1): DAGVTQSPTHLIKTRGQQVTLRCSPKSGHDTVSWYQQALGQGPQFIFQYYEEEERQRGNFPDRFSGHQFPNYSSELNVNALLLGDSALYLCASSFGGVGDTEAFFGQGTRLTVV.

This chain links TRBV7-9 with TRBJ2-5, with TRBD2 matching 9 bases. From germline, CDR1 is SEHNR and CDR2 FQNEAQ (reference sequence). This CDR3 has 19 residues. With V trimmed by 5 bases and J by 0 bases, 16 bases remained unmatched. CDR3 DNA sequence: TGTGCCAGCAGCGCCAGAACGACTAGCGGTATTTCGTACCAAGAGACCCAGTACTTC. This translates into CASSARTTSGISYQETQYF.

This clonotype came up a few times. The rearrangement joins TRBV28 to TRBJ1-2, with 9 positions matching TRBD1. The CDR3 runs to 14 residues. V lost 6 bases to trimming and J lost 2 bases; unmatched junction nucleotides: 4. The V gene's germline CDR1 is MDHEN and CDR2 SYDVKM. In DNA, the CDR3 is TGTGCCAGCAGACCGACAGGGGGGAACTATGGCTACACCTTC. Protein: CASRPTGGNYGYTF.

This clonotype was seen a single time. CDR3 residues: CASSYIRGEQFF. In nucleotides, the CDR3 is TGTGCCAGCAGTTATATTCGAGGGGAGCAGTTCTTC. The chain joins TRBV6-5 to TRBJ2-1; tentative D call: TRBD2 (5 bases). Germline V gene lookup returns CDR1 MNHEY and CDR2 SVGAGI. The CDR3 sequence is 12 residues long. V was shortened by 3 bases and J by 10 bases, with 10 bases between the two germline ends.

This sequence joins TRBV7-2 and TRBJ2-1; maybe TRBD1 (6 bases). Germline assignment: CDR1 SGHTA and CDR2 FQGNSA. V lost 4 bases and J 10 bases, leaving 11 bases between the germline ends. This CDR3 has 12 residues. CDR3 residues: CASSWTGTEQFF. CDR3 DNA sequence: TGTGCCAGCAGCTGGACCGGGACAGAGCAGTTCTTC.